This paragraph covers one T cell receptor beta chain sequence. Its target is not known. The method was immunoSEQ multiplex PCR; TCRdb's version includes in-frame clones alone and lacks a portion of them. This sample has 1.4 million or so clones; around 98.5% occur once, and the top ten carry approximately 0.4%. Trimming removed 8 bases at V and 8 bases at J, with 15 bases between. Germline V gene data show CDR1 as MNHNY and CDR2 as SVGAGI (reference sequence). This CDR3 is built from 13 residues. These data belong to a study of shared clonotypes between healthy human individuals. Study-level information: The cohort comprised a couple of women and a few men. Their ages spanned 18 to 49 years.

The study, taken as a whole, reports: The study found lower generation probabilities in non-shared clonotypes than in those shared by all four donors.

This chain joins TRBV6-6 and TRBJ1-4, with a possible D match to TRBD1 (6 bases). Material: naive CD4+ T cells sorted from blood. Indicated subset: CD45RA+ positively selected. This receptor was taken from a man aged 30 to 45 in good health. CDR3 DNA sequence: TGTGCCAGCGGAAGACAGGAGGACGAAAAACTGTTTTTT. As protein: CASGRQEDEKLFF.